The table lists the clone carrying this T cell receptor beta chain with a few counts. As yet, its antigen is unknown. The CDR3 loop spans 14 amino acids. Trimming took off 4 bases at V and 5 bases at J, with 11 bases between the two ends. CDR1 is PRHDT and CDR2 is FYEKMQ in the germline V gene (reference sequence). Healthy donors of bone marrow made up the group. These data are taken from a study of cytomegalovirus exposure and HLA in healthy donors. Study results and limitations: There were some V segments, including TRBV6-2 and TRBV6-3, excluded as indistinguishable. Productive rates of about 87% or about 30% were seen for most TCR beta V segments in an earlier analysis.

A multiplex PCR was run with 60 Vbeta primers and 13 Jbeta primers. Here immunoSEQ multiplex PCR was the method, and the copy in TCRdb shows in-frame clones only, minus some. The repertoire includes over 200,000 clones, around four fifths of them detected once, and around 4% sits in the top ten. The TCR was taken from a male donor in good health and CMV-seronegative. The sequencing sample was made of PBMCs. J is TRBJ1-4 and V is TRBV13, with D maybe TRBD1 (5 bases). The CDR3 reads CASSYGTVNEKLFF. The CDR3, as DNA: TGTGCCAGCAGCTATGGGACTGTCAATGAAAAACTGTTTTTT.